This entry describes one T cell receptor beta chain. Assay used: immunoSEQ multiplex PCR; TCRdb lists only in-frame clones, some missing. The repertoire consists of 95,000 to 150,000 clones, with 85% to 95% occurring once and the leading ten covering 0.7% to 0.9%. Autoimmune disease history or systemic immunosuppression led to patient exclusion. This entry belongs to a study of OX40 agonist ivuxolimab in advanced cancers. Whole-study context: It was permissible to have had prior anti-PD-1, anti-PD-L1 or anti-CTLA-4 therapy, and over 35% had some.

CDR3 size: 13 residues. The germline gives CDR1 SNHLY, CDR2 FYNNEI. Trimming removed 7 bases from V and 6 bases from J, with 15 bases in between. The V call is TRBV2, the J call TRBJ1-1; D is uncertain. Specimen: CD4+ or CD8+ T cells sorted from blood, collected in a trial of the OX40 agonist ivuxolimab. This clonotype was sampled from an adult with an advanced solid tumor such as melanoma, head and neck, liver or kidney cancer. The CDR3 bases are TGTGCCAGCACCTCCGGGAGACTCTCTGAAGCTTTCTTT. Its translation: CASTSGRLSEAFF.